Reported below is one T cell receptor beta chain. In the source study's methods: Estimated nucleated cell counts came from reference gene primer amplification. Libraries were prepared by immunoSEQ multiplex PCR; TCRdb keeps only in-frame clonotypes and omits some of them. V, J and clone size derive from that table, while D and trimming were established from the DNA sequence. The sample includes approximately 120,000 clones, around four fifths of them seen just once. The sample is drawn from a study of blood T cell repertoires in COVID-19. Turning to the study itself: The samples span acute and convalescent COVID-19 from the United States, Italy and Spain.

Germline V gene lookup returns CDR1 SGHRS and CDR2 YFSETQ. This CDR3 is 15 amino acids long. Trimming took 4 bases from V and 5 from J; bases not matched to a gene: 9. The sample consisted of peripheral blood. The chain carries TRBV5-1 and TRBJ2-5, with 9 bases fitting TRBD2. The source of this sequence is a man aged 80 or over with COVID-19, enrolled during active disease. CDR3 loop: CASSEIAGDGETQYF. The DNA of the CDR3 is TGCGCCAGCAGCGAAATAGCGGGAGATGGGGAGACCCAGTACTTC.